This T cell receptor (beta chain) is from a study of EBV T-cell therapy then PD-1 blockade in nasopharyngeal carcinoma. The CDR3 runs to 13 residues. In germline, CDR1 is LNHNV, CDR2 YYDKDF (reference sequence). Unmatched junction bases numbered 5, after V lost 9 bases and J lost 8 bases. Stated treatment: AdE1-LMPpoly-expanded autologous EBV-specific T-cell therapy followed by anti-PD-1 nivolumab. A word on this clone: The antigen remains unidentified.

Repertoires were generated with immunoSEQ multiplex PCR, while TCRdb's copy carries only in-frame clones and drops some. This table holds roughly 20,000 clones, approximately 81% found once. The specimen was CD8+ T cells from blood, collected at roughly day 32 from a patient whose treatment included autologous EBV-specific T cells and nivolumab. The clonotype originates from a middle-aged man with nasopharyngeal carcinoma. V gene TRBV15 combines with J gene TRBJ1-6, with 9 bases lining up with TRBD1. Here the CDR3 reads CATRDRDYSPLHF. The CDR3 DNA reads as TGTGCCACTAGGGACAGGGATTATTCACCCCTCCACTTT.